This T cell receptor (beta chain) comes out of a study of T cells in Graves' hyperthyroidism and ophthalmopathy. General study findings and limits: Separating ophthalmopathy from stable hyperthyroidism was achieved by a 13 V-J model. Most thyroid clonotypes expanded above 0.001 appeared in blood too.

TCR beta CDR3 region amplification was performed from RNA transcripts. During a first-round RT-PCR of the TCR CDR3, the HTBI primer set was used. TCRdb independently ran MiXCR on the multiplex PCR reads; one entry per CDR3 protein. The sample has about 620,000 distinct CDR3 sequences, about 16% seen once. Any patient presenting with uncontrolled infection, other autoimmune disease, pregnancy or lactation was left out. PBMCs were collected from an approximately 10 ml volume of fresh peripheral blood. This clonotype was counted at least ten times. Its antigen is not known. What was sequenced was blood. The receptor was derived from a woman aged 25 to 45 with Graves' hyperthyroidism.

The CDR3 region is CASSLEGSSEAFF. CDR3 in DNA: TGTGCCAGCTCACTCGAGGGCAGTTCTGAAGCTTTCTTT. The gene calls are TRBV18 and TRBJ1-1; D not resolved. Per the germline V gene, CDR1 is KGHSH and CDR2 is LQKENI. The CDR3 consists of 13 residues. The V end was cut by 4 bases, the J end by 6 bases, with 12 bases between.